Below are 6 T cell receptor beta chains sequenced from a single sample in a study of shared clonotypes between healthy human individuals. Clones were sequenced by immunoSEQ multiplex PCR, and TCRdb holds only the in-frame ones, with some missing. The table lists approximately 500,000 clones, 60% to 80% of them singletons. Sequencing used PBMCs. Receptors originate from a woman aged 40 to 49 in good health. Some clones in this sample may be carry-over from other donors' samples.

The V and J genes are TRBV28 and TRBJ2-5, with 10 bases fitting TRBD1. CDR1 and CDR2 from the germline V gene are MDHEN and SYDVKM. The CDR3 length is 18 residues. V was clipped by 3 bases and J by 4 bases; unmatched bases: 14. CDR3 nucleotides: TGTGCCAGCAGTTTGAAGCCAAAGGGACAGGGGTGGGTAGAGACCCAGTACTTC. Its translation is CASSLKPKGQGWVETQYF.

On this clone itself: It is likely a read error: a sequence one base away is far more abundant. The chain has TRBV30 and TRBJ1-2; TRBD1 matches at 8 bases. J lost 8 bases, V lost 2 bases, and 7 bases had no gene match. Per the germline V gene, CDR1 is GTSNPN and CDR2 is SVGIG (reference sequence). CDR3 length: 13 residues. The CDR3 reads CAWSSDRVKGYTF. The CDR3 DNA is TGTGCCTGGAGTTCGGACAGGGTAAAAGGCTACACCTTC.

The chain links TRBV15 to TRBJ2-7; 16 bases match TRBD2. CDR1 is LNHNV and CDR2 is YYDKDF in the germline V gene (reference sequence). J gave up 1 base and V 3 bases, and 6 bases lay outside the gene matches. This CDR3 comprises 18 residues. The CDR3 DNA sequence: TGTGCCACCAGCAGGGGACTAGCGGGAGGGCGGGGGTCCTACGAGCAGTACTTC. It yields the protein CATSRGLAGGRGSYEQYF.

V gene TRBV12-1 combines with J gene TRBJ2-1. TRBV12-1 is described as a pseudogene. This CDR3 is 15 amino acids long. CDR3 sequence (DNA): TGTGCCAGCAGCGTGGACGGTCGCTCCTACAATGAGCAGTTCTTC. Protein product: CASSVDGRSYNEQFF.

The genes are TRBV11-2 and TRBJ1-2; D might be TRBD1 (5 bases). The V end was cut by 1 base, the J end by 2 bases, with 14 bases between. The CDR3 totals 16 residues. Germline V gene sequence: CDR1 SGHAT, CDR2 FQNNGV. DNA for the CDR3: TGTGCCAGCAGCTTAGCCAGCGGACACATAAACTATGGCTACACCTTC. Protein product: CASSLASGHINYGYTF.

This chain links TRBV27 with TRBJ1-2; possibly TRBD1 for D (6 bases). Germline V lookup: CDR1 MNHEY, CDR2 SMNVEV (reference sequence). With 0 bases removed from V and 5 bases from J, the gap between germline ends came to 13 bases. CDR3 length: 15 residues. DNA of the CDR3: TGTGCCAGCAGTTTATCTATTCAGGGGTTTTATGGCTACACCTTC. Protein product: CASSLSIQGFYGYTF.